Below are 29 T cell receptor beta chains sequenced from a single sample in a study of CD8 T cells in Susac syndrome (dated by TCRdb to the late 2010s). Receptor libraries were prepared by the immunoSEQ multiplex PCR assay. RNA was extracted using the RNeasy kit, and about 0.45 to 1 microgram was reverse transcribed with random hexamers. TCRdb passed the public sequencing reads through fastp at Q25 and MiXCR, retaining productive beta sequences. Each record represents a unique CDR3 protein, reported with the most common genes and DNA among its rows. Within this sample are 60,000 to 75,000 distinct CDR3 sequences, with 85% to 95% of them counted one time only. The top ten clonotypes cover 0.24% of the sample. Sequencing was carried out using CD8+ T cells from PBMCs. The receptors come from a human donor in good health.

Only one count was recorded for this clonotype. V gene TRBV7-9 combines with J gene TRBJ2-6; D remains ambiguous. In germline, CDR1 is SEHNR, CDR2 FQNEAQ (reference sequence). CDR3 size: 15 residues. Trimming shortened V by 5 bases and J by 0 bases, and 8 bases separated the two germline ends. The CDR3 DNA reads TGTGCCAGCAGCCCGCAACTCTCTGGGGCCAACGTCCTGACTTTC. The encoded protein is CASSPQLSGANVLTF.

This chain connects TRBV3-1 to TRBJ2-5, with TRBD2 identical over 12 bases. The CDR3 totals 19 residues. CDR1 is LGHDT, CDR2 YNNKEL, per germline (reference sequence). Losses at the gene ends were 0 bases for V and 0 bases for J; bases not matched to a gene: 8. The CDR3 sequence: CASSQERLAGGRYQETQYF. The CDR3, as DNA: TGTGCCAGCAGCCAAGAACGGCTAGCGGGGGGGCGCTACCAAGAGACCCAGTACTTC.

The J gene is TRBJ1-1, the V gene TRBV29-1; no firm D call. The CDR3 has 13 residues. The germline V gene encodes CDR1 SQVTM and CDR2 ANQGSEA. The germline V and J ends were trimmed by 7 bases and 6 bases, with 18 bases remaining between them. This chain's CDR3 is CSAGGGREPEAFF. The CDR3 DNA follows: TGCAGCGCGGGTGGAGGCCGAGAACCTGAAGCTTTCTTT.

V and J are TRBV12-3 or TRBV12-4 and TRBJ2-7; 11 bases agree with TRBD2. Trimming took 4 bases from V and 5 from J; bases not matched to a gene: 7. The CDR3 contains 15 residues. This CDR3 is CASSSGSGGANEQYV. CDR3 DNA: TGTGCCAGCAGTTCGGGTAGCGGGGGGGCGAACGAGCAGTACGTC.

The V call is TRBV7-8, the J call TRBJ2-1; 7 bases line up with TRBD2. This CDR3 spans 17 amino acids. Losses at the gene ends were 5 bases for V and 0 bases for J; bases not matched to a gene: 10. Germline V gives CDR1 SGHVS, CDR2 FQNEAQ. The CDR3 loop is CASSPFLADDSYNEQFF. CDR3 DNA: TGTGCCAGCAGCCCATTTCTAGCGGACGACTCCTACAATGAGCAGTTCTTC.

The chain couples TRBV5-1 to TRBJ2-3, with D possibly being TRBD2 (6 bases). The germline V and J ends were trimmed by 0 bases and 6 bases, with 17 bases remaining between them. The CDR3 runs 16 residues. Looked up from germline, CDR1 is SGHRS and CDR2 is YFSETQ. CDR3 sequence: CASSLAIAPGGDTQYF. The CDR3 DNA is TGCGCCAGCAGCTTGGCGATTGCCCCCGGAGGGGATACGCAGTATTTT.

The chain couples TRBV4-1 to TRBJ1-5; D is unresolved. V was shortened by 1 base and J by 3 bases, with 4 bases between the two germline ends. This CDR3 has 13 residues. CDR1 MGHRA and CDR2 YSYEKL come from the germline V gene. The CDR3 loop reads CASSQGTNQPQHF. The CDR3 DNA sequence: TGCGCCAGCAGCCAAGGGACCAATCAGCCCCAGCATTTT.

CDR3 sequence reads: CASSQDWPDQETQYF. For the CDR3, the DNA is TGTGCCAGCAGCCAAGATTGGCCGGACCAAGAGACCCAGTACTTC. The V call is TRBV3-1, the J call TRBJ2-5; D is undetermined. In germline, CDR1 is LGHDT, CDR2 YNNKEL (reference sequence). The CDR3 totals 15 residues. The germline V and J ends were trimmed by 0 bases and 0 bases, with 8 bases remaining between them.

The count of this clonotype is one. The rearrangement links TRBV16 to TRBJ1-6; 7 bases are shared with TRBD1. Germline CDR1 and CDR2: KGHSY and FQNENV. V was clipped by 0 bases and J by 7 bases; unmatched bases: 3. This CDR3 contains 15 residues. In DNA, the CDR3 is TGTGCCAGCAGCCAATCGGAGGGACAGAATTCACCCCTCCACTTT. This encodes CASSQSEGQNSPLHF.

In its sample, this clonotype was seen once. The chain employs TRBV27 and TRBJ2-1; TRBD2 matches at 7 bases. The ends lost 1 base at V and 6 bases at J; junction bases unmatched: 6. The CDR3 runs 15 residues. Germline CDR1 and CDR2: MNHEY and SMNVEV (reference sequence). The CDR3 DNA reads TGTGCCAGCAGTTTATTAGCGACTAGCCCCAATGAGCAGTTCTTC. Translating it yields CASSLLATSPNEQFF.

The chain couples TRBV19 to TRBJ1-5, with a tentative D call TRBD1 (5 bases). The CDR3 has 14 residues. CDR1 is LNHDA and CDR2 is SQIVND in the germline V gene (reference sequence). With 3 bases removed from V and 4 bases from J, the gap between germline ends came to 10 bases. CDR3 sequence (DNA): TGTGCCAGTAGTATCGACGGGGGGAATCAGCCCCAGCATTTT. Translated: CASSIDGGNQPQHF.

The V gene is TRBV5-1, the J gene TRBJ2-3; D gene ambiguous. The V gene's germline CDR1 is SGHRS and CDR2 YFSETQ. V was trimmed by 0 bases and J by 0 bases, leaving 11 bases between them. The CDR3 spans 16 residues. The CDR3 region is CASSLAGRSSTDTQYF. The CDR3 region has the DNA TGCGCCAGCAGCTTGGCCGGTAGGTCTAGCACAGATACGCAGTATTTT. The full variable domain, completed using reference TRBV5-1 and TRBJ2-3, is KAGVTQTPRYLIKTRGQQVTLSCSPISGHRSVSWYQQTPGQGLQFLFEYFSETQRNKGNFPGRFSGRQFSNSRSEMNVSTLELGDSALYLCASSLAGRSSTDTQYFGPGTRLTVL.

J is TRBJ1-6 and V is TRBV6-2 or TRBV6-3; the D gene is possibly TRBD1 (5 bases). V dropped 5 bases and J dropped 2 bases, with 13 bases sitting between them. Germline CDR1 and CDR2: MNHEY and SVGEGT. The length of the CDR3 is 16 residues. The CDR3 sequence: CASSATGTAYNSPLHF. The CDR3 DNA sequence: TGTGCCAGCAGTGCCACGGGGACTGCCTATAATTCACCCCTCCACTTT.

This clonotype was counted a single time. The chain recombines TRBV4-3 with TRBJ2-1, with D maybe TRBD2 (6 bases). CDR3 size: 14 residues. Per the germline V gene, CDR1 is LGHNA and CDR2 is YSLEER. V dropped 0 bases and J dropped 15 bases, with 18 bases sitting between them. In nucleotides, the CDR3 is TGCGCCAGCAGCCAAGAACGGCGGCGGGGAGATCCGTTCTTC. It is translated as CASSQERRRGDPFF.

This clonotype was detected once. The chain couples TRBV2 to TRBJ2-2; D might be TRBD1 or TRBD2, each matching 5 bases. CDR3 length: 15 residues. Germline CDR1 is SNHLY and CDR2 is FYNNEI. Trimming stripped 0 bases from V and 8 bases from J, with 13 bases between. Written as DNA, the CDR3 is TGTGCCAGCAGTGAAGCTCCCGGGGCAAAAGGGGAGCTGTTTTTT. This encodes CASSEAPGAKGELFF.

The rearrangement joins TRBV7-3 to TRBJ2-2; D not resolved. The V end lost 5 bases, the J end lost 0 bases, and 16 bases lay between the germline ends. The CDR3 consists of 17 residues. Germline V gives CDR1 SGHTA, CDR2 FQGTGA. The CDR3 loop is CASSPFGRSTNTGELFF. The CDR3 region has the DNA TGTGCCAGCAGCCCCTTCGGCAGGTCAACGAACACCGGGGAGCTGTTTTTT. Full variable domain (rest looked up from reference TRBV7-3 and TRBJ2-2): GAGVSQTPSNKVTEKGKYVELRCDPISGHTALYWYRQSLGQGPEFLIYFQGTGAADDSGLPNDRFFAVRPEGSVSTLKIQRTERGDSAVYLCASSPFGRSTNTGELFFGEGSRLTVL.

As DNA, the CDR3 is TGTGCCAGCAGTTTGGGGGGACAGGGGGAGCTGTTTTTT. It specifies CASSLGGQGELFF. V is TRBV12-3 or TRBV12-4 and J is TRBJ2-2, with D possibly being TRBD1 (7 bases). The length of the CDR3 is 13 residues. The V end lost 3 bases, the J end lost 8 bases, and 10 bases lay between the germline ends.

J is TRBJ1-2 and V is TRBV2; perhaps TRBD1 as D (6 bases). In germline, CDR1 is SNHLY, CDR2 FYNNEI. Trimming took 3 bases from V and 5 from J, leaving 10 bases between them. The CDR3 loop spans 13 amino acids. The CDR3 protein is CASSEGAGYGYTF. CDR3 bases: TGTGCCAGCAGTGAGGGGGCAGGGTATGGCTACACCTTC.

The V gene is TRBV4-3, the J gene TRBJ2-3; D remains unclear. CDR3 length equals 13 residues. V was clipped by 0 bases and J by 6 bases, with 7 bases between them. The V gene's germline CDR1 is LGHNA and CDR2 YSLEER. The CDR3 DNA is TGCGCCAGCAGCCAAGATAGGTCTGATACGCAGTATTTT. Amino acid sequence: CASSQDRSDTQYF.

The chain employs TRBV29-1 and TRBJ1-1, with 12 bases aligning to TRBD1. Germline loops: CDR1 SQVTM, CDR2 ANQGSEA. This CDR3 is 15 amino acids long. The V gene end was trimmed by 5 bases and the J gene end by 2 bases; junction bases not matched to a gene: 6. The CDR3 coding sequence is TGCAGCGTTTCCCGGGACAGGGGGCGTAACACTGAAGCTTTCTTT. This encodes CSVSRDRGRNTEAFF.

The chain uses TRBV24-1 and TRBJ2-1; D remains unclear. The CDR3 is 14 amino acids. Trimming stripped 7 bases from V and 0 bases from J, with 9 bases between. Germline assignment: CDR1 KGHDR and CDR2 SFDVKD. The CDR3 loop is CATSGRYSYNEQFF. In DNA, the CDR3 is TGTGCCACCAGCGGACGATACTCCTACAATGAGCAGTTCTTC.

The chain combines TRBV20-1 with TRBJ2-7; 7 nucleotides line up with TRBD1. CDR1 is DFQATT and CDR2 is SNEGSKA in the germline V gene (reference sequence). The CDR3 runs to 19 residues. With V trimmed by 0 bases and J by 8 bases, 25 bases remained unmatched. The CDR3 coding sequence is TGCAGTGCTAGAGATCCTTTGACACCTGGGGACAGTAGGGACCCGAAGCAGTACTTC. Its protein product is CSARDPLTPGDSRDPKQYF.

This sequence joins TRBV28 and TRBJ2-1; 7 bases are shared with TRBD1. The CDR3 length is 14 residues. The trim removed 6 bases at V and 5 bases at J, leaving 7 bases unmatched. Germline V CDR1 and CDR2: MDHEN, SYDVKM. The CDR3 DNA reads TGTGCCAGCAGCGAGACAGGGCTTAACAATGAGCAGTTCTTC. It codes for CASSETGLNNEQFF. The entire variable domain, with the rest obtained from reference TRBV28 and TRBJ2-1, is as follows: DVKVTQSSRYLVKRTGEKVFLECVQDMDHENMFWYRQDPGLGLRLIYFSYDVKMKEKGDIPEGYSVSREKKERFSLILESASTNQTSMYLCASSETGLNNEQFFGPGTRLTVL.

The count of this clonotype is one. This rearrangement joins TRBV7-9 to TRBJ1-2; tentatively, D is TRBD1 (6 bases). Per the germline V gene, CDR1 is SEHNR and CDR2 is FQNEAQ (reference sequence). Trimming removed 5 bases from V and 8 bases from J, with 15 bases in between. This CDR3 contains 13 residues. The DNA for the CDR3 is TGTGCCAGCAGCCTCGAGGGGGGTAGGGGCTACACCTTC. It codes for CASSLEGGRGYTF. The full variable domain, completed using reference TRBV7-9 and TRBJ1-2, is DTGVSQNPRHKITKRGQNVTFRCDPISEHNRLYWYRQTLGQGPEFLTYFQNEAQLEKSRLLSDRFSAERPKGSFSTLEIQRTEQGDSAMYLCASSLEGGRGYTFGSGTRLTVV.

The V and J genes are TRBV27 and TRBJ2-2; D unresolved. Germline CDR1 and CDR2: MNHEY and SMNVEV (reference sequence). The CDR3 contains 12 residues. V was shortened by 3 bases and J by 6 bases, with 5 bases between the two germline ends. CDR3 amino acids: CASSLLSGELFF. CDR3 bases: TGTGCCAGCAGTTTGCTGTCCGGGGAGCTGTTTTTT.

The chain has TRBV5-1 and TRBJ1-2; weak D call: TRBD1 (6 bases). The V gene lost 3 bases and the J gene lost 8 bases, with 17 bases spanning the gap. CDR3 size: 14 residues. From germline, CDR1 is SGHRS and CDR2 YFSETQ. CDR3 DNA sequence: TGCGCCAGCAGCTCCCCGAACAGGGACCTAGGCTACACCTTC. Amino acids: CASSSPNRDLGYTF.

This clonotype has only one observation. For the CDR3, the DNA is TGTGCCAGCAGCCCAAGGGGTGTCGTTTCCTATGGCTACACCTTC. Translating it yields CASSPRGVVSYGYTF. The chain links TRBV5-8 to TRBJ1-2, with D perhaps matching TRBD1 (5 bases). Per germline, CDR1 SGHTS and CDR2 YDEGEE. Trimming took off 4 bases at V and 4 bases at J, with 17 bases between the two ends. The CDR3 covers 15 residues.

A single count supports this clonotype. V gene TRBV7-9 combines with J gene TRBJ1-3; D call uncertain. From germline, CDR1 is SEHNR and CDR2 FQNEAQ (reference sequence). The CDR3 runs 14 residues. The ends were cut back, 3 bases at V and 0 bases at J, with 6 bases in the middle. CDR3 DNA sequence: TGTGCCAGCAGCTTTCCCGGCTCTGGAAACACCATATATTTT. Its protein product is CASSFPGSGNTIYF.

The chain employs TRBV7-9 and TRBJ2-5; 9 nucleotides agree with TRBD2. The CDR3 is 16 amino acids. Germline assignment: CDR1 SEHNR and CDR2 FQNEAQ (reference sequence). V was pared by 5 bases and J by 1 base, with 8 bases of the junction left unmatched. The CDR3 loop is CASSPPRRGGQETQYF. The CDR3 DNA reads as TGTGCCAGCAGCCCCCCGCGGCGGGGGGGCCAAGAGACCCAGTACTTC. Filled out from reference TRBV7-9 and TRBJ2-5, the complete variable domain reads DTGVSQNPRHKITKRGQNVTFRCDPISEHNRLYWYRQTLGQGPEFLTYFQNEAQLEKSRLLSDRFSAERPKGSFSTLEIQRTEQGDSAMYLCASSPPRRGGQETQYFGPGTRLLVL.